These 20 T cell receptor beta chains share one sample of origin, sequenced in a study of blood T cell repertoires in COVID-19. Some clones are missing from TCRdb's copy, which holds only in-frame ones; the method was immunoSEQ multiplex PCR. The repertoire holds nearly 40,000 clones, roughly 88% seen once, with 9% in the top ten. The sequenced material came from peripheral blood. The receptor set was obtained from a woman between 70 and 85 years old with acute or convalescent COVID-19.

This chain uses TRBV7-9 with TRBJ1-5; D not certain. CDR3 length: 12 amino acids. Trimming stripped 2 bases from V and 5 bases from J, with 4 bases between. Germline V CDR1 and CDR2: SEHNR, FQNEAQ (reference sequence). The CDR3 sequence is CASSLQDQPQHF. CDR3 DNA: TGTGCCAGCAGCTTACAGGATCAGCCCCAGCATTTT.

With respect to this clone: Other DNA variants within this sample encode the same CDR3. This chain connects TRBV3-1 (or the pseudogene TRBV3-2) to TRBJ2-5; 8 bases map to TRBD2. The V segment lost 3 bases and the J segment 4 bases; nucleotides outside the gene matches: 7. The CDR3 contains 15 residues. Germline CDR1 is LGHDT and CDR2 is YNNKEL (reference sequence). The CDR3 nucleotides read TGTGCCAGCAGCCAGGGATTAGCGGGGAGAGAGACCCAGTACTTC. The encoded protein is CASSQGLAGRETQYF.

This rearrangement joins TRBV7-3 to TRBJ2-3; 14 bases fit TRBD2. Germline lookup yields CDR1 SGHTA and CDR2 FQGTGA. CDR3 length: 17 residues. V trimming: 0 bases; J trimming: 6 bases; junction bases outside the gene matches: 5. The chain's CDR3 is CASSLTGTSGSSDTQYF. CDR3 nucleotides: TGTGCCAGCAGCTTAACGGGGACTAGCGGGAGCAGTGATACGCAGTATTTT.

V is TRBV10-3 and J is TRBJ1-1; 10 bases agree with TRBD1. CDR3 length: 15 amino acids. J gave up 3 bases and V 4 bases, and 5 bases lay outside the gene matches. Germline V gives CDR1 ENHRY, CDR2 SYGVKD. CDR3 residues: CAISGLGQGDTEAFF. The CDR3 DNA reads as TGTGCCATCAGTGGACTCGGACAGGGGGACACTGAAGCTTTCTTT.

V usage is TRBV7-9 and J usage is TRBJ2-5; possible D gene TRBD1, 6 bases. Germline V CDR1 and CDR2: SEHNR, FQNEAQ (reference sequence). CDR3 length: 14 amino acids. V shed 1 base and J shed 4 bases, with 10 bases lying between them. The CDR3 sequence: CASSLGQERETQYF. The CDR3 DNA is TGTGCCAGCAGCTTAGGACAGGAACGAGAGACCCAGTACTTC.

V is TRBV9 and J is TRBJ1-6; maybe TRBD1 (5 bases). Germline V CDR1 and CDR2: SGDLS, YYNGEE. Trimming took 4 bases from V and 3 from J, leaving 14 bases between them. The CDR3 consists of 16 residues. CDR3 DNA sequence: TGTGCCAGCAGCCCCGGGGGAACCGGCTATAATTCACCCCTCCACTTT. This translates into CASSPGGTGYNSPLHF.

The CDR3 region has the DNA TGTGCCAGTAGTATAAATCCGGACAGGGAGTTTGGCTACACCTTC. The encoded protein is CASSINPDREFGYTF. V is TRBV19 and J is TRBJ1-2; 8 positions agree with TRBD1. CDR3 length: 15 residues. Germline V gene lookup returns CDR1 LNHDA and CDR2 SQIVND (reference sequence). The junction had 9 bases not matched to a gene; V was cut back by 2 bases and J by 7 bases.

CDR3 in DNA: TGTGCCACCAGTGATTCTGGCAGGGCTGGGGCCAACGTCCTGACTTTC. As protein: CATSDSGRAGANVLTF. The rearrangement uses TRBV24-1 and TRBJ2-6; D might be TRBD1 (5 bases). V shed 2 bases and J shed 2 bases, with 9 bases lying between them. Germline V gene sequence: CDR1 KGHDR, CDR2 SFDVKD. CDR3 size: 16 residues.

V usage is TRBV28 and J usage is TRBJ2-3, with D perhaps TRBD2 (5 bases). CDR1 and CDR2 (germline): MDHEN, SYDVKM. The CDR3 has 12 residues. The V end lost 3 bases, the J end lost 8 bases, and 9 bases lay between the germline ends. CDR3 coding DNA: TGTGCCAGCAGTTTGAGCCGGGGTACGCAGTATTTT. Residues: CASSLSRGTQYF.

J is TRBJ2-3 and V is TRBV11-3, with D uncertain. CDR3 length: 13 amino acids. Trimming shortened V by 5 bases and J by 1 base, and 7 bases separated the two germline ends. Germline lookup yields CDR1 SGHNT and CDR2 YENEEA. In nucleotides, the CDR3 is TGTGCCAGCAGCCACCGCGGCACAGATACGCAGTATTTT. Its protein product is CASSHRGTDTQYF.

This sequence joins TRBV11-2 and TRBJ2-7, with TRBD2 matching 12 bases. The CDR3 has 15 residues. The trim removed 4 bases at V and 6 bases at J, leaving 7 bases unmatched. CDR1 is SGHAT and CDR2 is FQNNGV in the germline V gene. The DNA for the CDR3 is TGTGCCAGCAGCTCTACCCTAGCGGGAGGGATCGAGCAGTACGTC. Translation gives CASSSTLAGGIEQYV.

This clone was seen once. The chain joins TRBV12-3 or TRBV12-4 to TRBJ2-3; D gene unclear. This CDR3 region has 13 residues. V lost 5 bases, J lost 2 bases, and 8 bases lay in between. The CDR3 nucleotides are TGTGCCAGCAGTCCCTCCTACACAGATACGCAGTATTTT. It codes for CASSPSYTDTQYF.

Comments on this clone: This sample also contains other DNA sequences that code for the same CDR3. The chain is built from TRBV5-5 and TRBJ1-2; 11 bases align to TRBD1. The CDR3 is made up of 15 amino acids. The ends lost 3 bases at V and 2 bases at J; junction bases unmatched: 3. Germline lookup yields CDR1 SGHKS and CDR2 YYEKEE (reference sequence). The CDR3 here is CASSYGQGANYGYTF. Written as DNA, the CDR3 is TGTGCCAGCAGCTACGGACAGGGGGCAAACTATGGCTACACCTTC.

V and J are TRBV6-5 and TRBJ2-7, with 8 bases matching TRBD2. The CDR3 has 14 amino acids. V lost 4 bases and J lost 3; bases outside the gene matches: 5. From germline, CDR1 is MNHEY and CDR2 SVGAGI. CDR3 residues: CASSSQRESYEQYV. The CDR3 DNA reads TGTGCCAGCAGTTCCCAGCGGGAGAGCTACGAGCAGTACGTC.

V usage is TRBV7-6 and J usage is TRBJ2-1, with D possibly being TRBD2 (5 bases). Germline V gives CDR1 SGHVS, CDR2 FNYEAQ. V dropped 2 bases and J dropped 1 base, with 12 bases sitting between them. The CDR3 runs 16 residues. In DNA form, the CDR3 reads TGTGCCAGCAGCTTACATGAGGGCCGGTCCTACAATGAGCAGTTCTTC. Amino acids: CASSLHEGRSYNEQFF.

The chain couples TRBV5-4 to TRBJ2-3; tentative D call: TRBD1 (6 bases). CDR1 and CDR2 (germline): SGHNT, YYREEE (reference sequence). V lost 4 bases and J lost 2, with 14 bases in between. This CDR3 comprises 15 residues. The CDR3 DNA reads TGTGCCAGCAGCGTAGGGGGACGGAACACAGATACGCAGTATTTT. Translating it yields CASSVGGRNTDTQYF. Based on the CDR3 plus reference TRBV5-4 and TRBJ2-3, the full variable domain is ETGVTQSPTHLIKTRGQQVTLRCSSQSGHNTVSWYQQALGQGPQFIFQYYREEENGRGNFPPRFSGLQFPNYSSELNVNALELDDSALYLCASSVGGRNTDTQYFGPGTRLTVL.

The CDR3 DNA follows: TGTGCCAGTAGTATCCGGACAGGGGGTACTGAAGCTTTCTTT. Protein product: CASSIRTGGTEAFF. The rearrangement uses TRBV19 and TRBJ1-1; 10 nucleotides line up with TRBD1. The CDR3 totals 14 residues. Trimming at V came to 3 bases and at J to 5 bases, leaving 3 bases not matched to a gene. Germline V gene data show CDR1 as LNHDA and CDR2 as SQIVND (reference sequence).

This chain uses TRBV7-6 with TRBJ2-6, with a possible D match to TRBD1 (6 bases). V lost 5 bases and J 2 bases, leaving 10 bases between the germline ends. The CDR3 contains 15 residues. Germline V lookup: CDR1 SGHVS, CDR2 FNYEAQ. The CDR3 bases are TGTGCCAGCAGCCTCGGACAGCCTGGGGCCAACGTCCTGACTTTC. Protein product: CASSLGQPGANVLTF.

The chain carries TRBV9 and TRBJ1-2; 11 positions agree with TRBD1. CDR1 and CDR2 (germline): SGDLS, YYNGEE. V was clipped by 4 bases and J by 7 bases; unmatched bases: 6. This CDR3 is 14 amino acids long. CDR3 residues: CASSPDRGRFGYTF. Here the CDR3 DNA reads TGTGCCAGCAGCCCGGACAGGGGGCGGTTTGGCTACACCTTC. Together with reference TRBV9 and TRBJ1-2, the CDR3 gives the full variable domain: DSGVTQTPKHLITATGQRVTLRCSPRSGDLSVYWYQQSLDQGLQFLIQYYNGEERAKGNILERFSAQQFPDLHSELNLSSLELGDSALYFCASSPDRGRFGYTFGSGTRLTVV.

The genes are TRBV2 and TRBJ1-4, with a tentative D call TRBD1 (5 bases). The CDR3 has 14 amino acids. CDR1 is SNHLY and CDR2 is FYNNEI in the germline V gene. Trimming removed 7 bases from V and 4 bases from J, with 13 bases in between. The CDR3 loop reads CASTKGIGNEKLFF. The CDR3 DNA is TGTGCCAGCACTAAGGGGATTGGTAATGAAAAACTGTTTTTT.